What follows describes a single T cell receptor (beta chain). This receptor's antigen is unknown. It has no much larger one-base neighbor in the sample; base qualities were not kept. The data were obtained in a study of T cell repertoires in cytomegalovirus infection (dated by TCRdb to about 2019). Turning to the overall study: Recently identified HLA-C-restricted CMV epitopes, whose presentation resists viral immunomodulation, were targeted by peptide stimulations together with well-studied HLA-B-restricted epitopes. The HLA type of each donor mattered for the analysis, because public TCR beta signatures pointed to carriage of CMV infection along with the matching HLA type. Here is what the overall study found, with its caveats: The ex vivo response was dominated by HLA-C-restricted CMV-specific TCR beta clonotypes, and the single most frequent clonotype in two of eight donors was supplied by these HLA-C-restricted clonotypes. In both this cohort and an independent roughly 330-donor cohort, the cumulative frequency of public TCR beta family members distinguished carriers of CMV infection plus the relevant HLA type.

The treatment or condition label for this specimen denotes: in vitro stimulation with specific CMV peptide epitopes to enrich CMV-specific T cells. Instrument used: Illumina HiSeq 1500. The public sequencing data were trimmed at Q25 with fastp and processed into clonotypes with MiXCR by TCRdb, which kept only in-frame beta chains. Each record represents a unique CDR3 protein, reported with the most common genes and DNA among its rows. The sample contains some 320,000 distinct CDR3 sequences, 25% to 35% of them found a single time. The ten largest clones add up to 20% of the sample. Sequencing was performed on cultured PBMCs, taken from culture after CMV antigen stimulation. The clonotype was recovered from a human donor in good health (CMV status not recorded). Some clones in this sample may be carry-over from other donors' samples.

CDR3 sequence: CASSQAGLAGGYEQFF. The nucleotides read TGCGCCAGCAGCCAAGCCGGACTAGCGGGTGGTTATGAGCAGTTCTTC. The chain links TRBV4-1 with TRBJ2-1, with TRBD2 identical over 11 junction bases. V loses 1 base at its end and J loses 8 bases; junction bases beyond the gene matches: 7. The CDR3 contains 16 residues, cysteine and phenylalanine counted. The entry retains the CDR3 DNA only, 48 bases that are in frame from base 1. CDR1 MGHRA and CDR2 YSYEKL are derived from the germline V gene.